This T cell receptor beta chain is from a study of graft-versus-host responses after intestinal transplantation. Whole-study context: Each recipient received anti-thymocyte globulin induction, then tacrolimus and steroids for about three years.

Sequencing was performed with immunoSEQ multiplex PCR; in TCRdb, only in-frame clones are kept and a portion is missing. Of about 45,000 clones detected, 90% to 95% appear once; the ten largest clones hold 4.4%. The CDR3 totals 15 residues. After removal of 8 bases from V and 5 bases from J, the junction contained 10 bases not matched to a gene. CDR1 and CDR2 (germline): SGHVS, FNYEAQ. This receptor was obtained from a human patient who received an intestinal transplant, so some T cells may come from the graft donor. This chain uses TRBV7-6 with TRBJ2-2, with 8 bases identical to TRBD1. This sample comprised PBMCs, obtained 524 days after transplant. The CDR3: CASGSYRGETGELFF. CDR3 DNA: TGTGCCAGCGGAAGCTACAGGGGGGAGACCGGGGAGCTGTTTTTT.